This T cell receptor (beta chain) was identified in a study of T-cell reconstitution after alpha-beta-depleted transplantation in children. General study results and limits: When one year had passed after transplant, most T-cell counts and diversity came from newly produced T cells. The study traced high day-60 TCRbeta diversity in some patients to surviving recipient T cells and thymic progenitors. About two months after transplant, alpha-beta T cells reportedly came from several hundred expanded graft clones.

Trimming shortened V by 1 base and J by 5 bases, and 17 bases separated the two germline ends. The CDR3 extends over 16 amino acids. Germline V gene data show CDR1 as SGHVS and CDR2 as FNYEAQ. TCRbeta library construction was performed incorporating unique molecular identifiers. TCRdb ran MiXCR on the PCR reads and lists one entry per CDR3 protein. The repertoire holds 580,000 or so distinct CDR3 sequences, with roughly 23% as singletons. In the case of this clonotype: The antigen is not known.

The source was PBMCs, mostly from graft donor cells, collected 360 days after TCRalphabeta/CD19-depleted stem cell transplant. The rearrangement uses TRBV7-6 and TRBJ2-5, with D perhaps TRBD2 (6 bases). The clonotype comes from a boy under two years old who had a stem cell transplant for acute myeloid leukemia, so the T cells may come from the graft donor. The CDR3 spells CASSLEGSGPRETQYF. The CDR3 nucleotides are TGTGCCAGCAGCTTAGAGGGTAGCGGCCCTAGGGAGACCCAGTACTTC.